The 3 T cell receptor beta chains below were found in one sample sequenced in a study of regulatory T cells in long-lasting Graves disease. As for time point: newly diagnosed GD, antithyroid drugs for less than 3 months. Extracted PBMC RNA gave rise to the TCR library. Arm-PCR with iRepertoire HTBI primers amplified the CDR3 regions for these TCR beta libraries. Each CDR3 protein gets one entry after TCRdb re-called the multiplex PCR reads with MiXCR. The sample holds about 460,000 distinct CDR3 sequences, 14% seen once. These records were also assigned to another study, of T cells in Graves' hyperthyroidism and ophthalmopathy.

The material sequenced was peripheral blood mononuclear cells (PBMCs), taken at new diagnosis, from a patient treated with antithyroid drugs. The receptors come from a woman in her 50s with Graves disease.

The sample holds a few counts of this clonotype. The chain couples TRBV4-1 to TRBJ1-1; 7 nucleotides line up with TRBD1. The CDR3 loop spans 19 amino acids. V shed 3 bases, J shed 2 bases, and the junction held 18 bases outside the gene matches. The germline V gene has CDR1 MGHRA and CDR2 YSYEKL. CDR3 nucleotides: TGCGCCAGCAGCCAGAATAAACTGGACAGGCGGCTATTAAACACTGAAGCTTTCTTT. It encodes CASSQNKLDRRLLNTEAFF.

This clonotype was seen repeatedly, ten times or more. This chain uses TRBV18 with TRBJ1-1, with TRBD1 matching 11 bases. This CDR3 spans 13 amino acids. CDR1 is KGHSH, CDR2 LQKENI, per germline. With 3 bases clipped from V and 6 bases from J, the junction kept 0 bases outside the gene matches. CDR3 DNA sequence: TGTGCCAGCTCACCGGGACAGGGGGCTGAAGCTTTCTTT. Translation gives CASSPGQGAEAFF. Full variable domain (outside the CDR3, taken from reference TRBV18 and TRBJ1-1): NAGVMQNPRHLVRRRGQEARLRCSPMKGHSHVYWYRQLPEEGLKFMVYLQKENIIDESGMPKERFSAEFPKEGPSILRIQQVVRGDSAAYFCASSPGQGAEAFFGQGTRLTVV.

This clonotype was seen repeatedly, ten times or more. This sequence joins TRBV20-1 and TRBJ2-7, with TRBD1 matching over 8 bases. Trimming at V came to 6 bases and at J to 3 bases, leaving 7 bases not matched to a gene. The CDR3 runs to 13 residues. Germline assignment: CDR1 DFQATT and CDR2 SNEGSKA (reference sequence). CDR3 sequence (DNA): TGCAGTGCATCGACAGGGGATCACTACGAGCAGTACTTC. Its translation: CSASTGDHYEQYF.